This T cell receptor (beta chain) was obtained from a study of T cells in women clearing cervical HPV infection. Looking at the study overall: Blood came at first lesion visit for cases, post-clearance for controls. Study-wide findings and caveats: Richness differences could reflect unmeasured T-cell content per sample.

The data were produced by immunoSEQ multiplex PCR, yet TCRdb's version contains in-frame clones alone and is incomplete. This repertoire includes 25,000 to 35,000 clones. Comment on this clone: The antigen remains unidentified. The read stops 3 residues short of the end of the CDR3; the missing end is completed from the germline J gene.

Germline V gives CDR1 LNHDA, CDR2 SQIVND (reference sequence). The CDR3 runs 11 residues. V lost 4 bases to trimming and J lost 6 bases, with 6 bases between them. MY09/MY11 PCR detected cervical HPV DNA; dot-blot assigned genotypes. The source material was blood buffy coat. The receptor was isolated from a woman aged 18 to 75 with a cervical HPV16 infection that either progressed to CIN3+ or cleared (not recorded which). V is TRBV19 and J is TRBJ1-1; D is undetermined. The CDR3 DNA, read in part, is TGTGCCAGTAGTACGGGTGCTGAA. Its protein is CASSTGAE. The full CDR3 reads CASSTGAEAFF.